These 15 T cell receptor beta chains share one sample of origin, sequenced in a study of blood T cell repertoires in COVID-19. Sequencing was performed with immunoSEQ multiplex PCR; in TCRdb, only in-frame clones are kept and a portion is missing. The table lists 250,000 to 350,000 clones, 89% of them singletons, with less than 0.95% in the top ten. Sequences were obtained from peripheral blood. These receptors all come from a woman aged 40 to 50 who had recovered from COVID-19.

The rearrangement links TRBV11-1 to TRBJ2-1, with D possibly matching TRBD2 (6 bases). Per the germline V gene, CDR1 is SGHAT and CDR2 is FQDESV (reference sequence). This CDR3 region has 14 residues. Trimming shortened V by 5 bases and J by 6 bases, and 14 bases separated the two germline ends. CDR3: CASSRAGNRNEQFF. In DNA form, the CDR3 reads TGTGCCAGCAGCCGGGCGGGGAATCGCAATGAGCAGTTCTTC. Looking up the rest from reference TRBV11-1 and TRBJ2-1 gives the full variable domain: EAEVAQSPRYKITEKSQAVAFWCDPISGHATLYWYRQILGQGPELLVQFQDESVVDDSQLPKDRFSAERLKGVDSTLKIQPAELGDSAMYLCASSRAGNRNEQFFGPGTRLTVL.

The gene calls are TRBV7-5 and TRBJ2-7; TRBD1 was called by the table and not checked on the DNA. TRBV7-5 is a pseudogene segment. The CDR3 has 14 amino acids. The CDR3 region has the DNA TGTGCCAGAAGCTTCAGCACCACAGGGGACGAGCAGTACTTC. Residues: CARSFSTTGDEQYF.

This chain's CDR3 is CASSHQSGANVLTF. DNA of the CDR3: TGTGCCAGCAGCCACCAATCTGGGGCCAACGTCCTGACTTTC. V usage is TRBV3-1 (or the pseudogene TRBV3-2) and J usage is TRBJ2-6, with unresolved D. With 3 bases removed from V and 1 base from J, the gap between germline ends came to 4 bases. This CDR3 has 14 amino acids. Germline V CDR1 and CDR2: LGHDT, YNNKEL (reference sequence).

This chain joins TRBV7-9 and TRBJ2-1, with D hard to call. There are 15 residues in the CDR3. Germline lookup yields CDR1 SEHNR and CDR2 FQNEAQ (reference sequence). V was shortened by 5 bases and J by 4 bases, with 15 bases between the two germline ends. The DNA for the CDR3 is TGTGCCAGCAGCATAGGTTCTCTGAGTTACAATGAGCAGTTCTTC. Its translation is CASSIGSLSYNEQFF.

This clone has more than one count but fewer than ten. The chain employs TRBV4-1 and TRBJ1-3; D remains unclear. The CDR3 runs to 14 residues. Germline V gene data show CDR1 as MGHRA and CDR2 as YSYEKL. V was shortened by 1 base and J by 2 bases, with 6 bases between the two germline ends. As DNA, the CDR3 is TGCGCCAGCAGCCAAGCCGGGGCTGGAAACACCATATATTTT. Its translation: CASSQAGAGNTIYF.

The chain is built from TRBV5-6 and TRBJ2-7; weak D call: TRBD1 (6 bases). Germline loops: CDR1 SGHDT, CDR2 YYEEEE. V lost 4 bases and J 2 bases, leaving 10 bases between the germline ends. This CDR3 is 13 amino acids long. The CDR3 loop reads CASSLQGTYEQYF. DNA of the CDR3: TGTGCCAGCAGCCTACAGGGAACCTACGAGCAGTACTTC.

The chain carries TRBV27 and TRBJ2-1, with 8 bases that match TRBD1. This CDR3 spans 15 amino acids. The germline CDR1 and CDR2 sequences are MNHEY and SMNVEV (reference sequence). With 1 base clipped from V and 6 bases from J, the junction kept 5 bases outside the gene matches. The CDR3 coding sequence is TGTGCCAGCAGTTTATTGTCAGGGGGCCCCAATGAGCAGTTCTTC. Residues: CASSLLSGGPNEQFF.

Written as DNA, the CDR3 is TGTGCGAGCGGGAGGGCCGGTGGGACCGGGGAGCTGTTTTTT. It yields the protein CASGRAGGTGELFF. V is TRBV19 and J is TRBJ2-2, with TRBD2 matching over 10 bases. Per the germline V gene, CDR1 is LNHDA and CDR2 is SQIVND (reference sequence). The length of the CDR3 is 14 residues.

This rearrangement joins TRBV2 to TRBJ1-5, with 7 bases fitting TRBD1. Germline assignment: CDR1 SNHLY and CDR2 FYNNEI. The CDR3 totals 15 residues. Trimming took 1 base from V and 4 from J; bases not matched to a gene: 4. The CDR3 is CASSEGRDRNQPQHF. In DNA, the CDR3 is TGTGCCAGCAGTGAAGGGAGGGACAGAAATCAGCCCCAGCATTTT.

The rearrangement links TRBV12-5 to TRBJ2-5; D gene unclear. CDR1 LGHNT and CDR2 FRNRAP come from the germline V gene. This CDR3 comprises 13 residues. The V end was cut by 6 bases, the J end by 5 bases, with 13 bases between. The DNA for the CDR3 is TGTGCTAGTGGGGTCGGGTATACCGAGACCCAGTACTTC. Its protein product is CASGVGYTETQYF.

The DNA for the CDR3 is TGTGCCAGCACCTACGGGACTAGGGGGTGGGAGGAGCAGTTCTTC. It encodes CASTYGTRGWEEQFF. This chain uses TRBV6-6 with TRBJ2-1, with 8 bases fitting TRBD2. The germline V gene has CDR1 MNHNY and CDR2 SVGAGI (reference sequence). The CDR3 covers 15 residues. Trimming removed 7 bases from V and 10 bases from J; junction bases left unmatched: 15.

This chain links TRBV7-9 with TRBJ2-7; 8 nucleotides align to TRBD2. From germline, CDR1 is SEHNR and CDR2 FQNEAQ (reference sequence). This CDR3 has 16 residues. The J segment lost 5 bases and the V segment lost 5 bases, leaving 14 bases of the junction unmatched. The CDR3 protein is CASSPPGLGILDEQYF. Here the CDR3 DNA reads TGTGCCAGCAGCCCACCGGGACTAGGAATTTTAGACGAGCAGTACTTC.

This clone turned up a few times. Other DNA sequences in the same sample also yield this CDR3. The V and J genes are TRBV3-1 (or the pseudogene TRBV3-2) and TRBJ2-7; D possibly corresponds to TRBD2 (5 bases). The germline gives CDR1 LGHDT, CDR2 YNNKEL (reference sequence). The CDR3 is made up of 14 amino acids. Trimming took off 3 bases at V and 1 base at J, with 10 bases between the two ends. In DNA, the CDR3 is TGTGCCAGCAGCCACGGTACTAGTTCCTACGAGCAGTACTTC. Translated, it gives CASSHGTSSYEQYF.

This chain connects TRBV6-5 to TRBJ1-1; D remains ambiguous. This CDR3 comprises 12 residues. Germline V lookup: CDR1 MNHEY, CDR2 SVGAGI. Trimming removed 4 bases from V and 0 bases from J, with 3 bases in between. The CDR3, as DNA: TGTGCCAGCAGTTCCATGAACACTGAAGCTTTCTTT. This codes for CASSSMNTEAFF.

V and J are TRBV6-4 and TRBJ1-1; TRBD1 aligns across 10 bases. The V and J ends lost 7 bases and 4 bases, in that order; junction bases with no gene match: 6. CDR3 length: 14 residues. The germline gives CDR1 MRHNA, CDR2 SNTAGT. This CDR3 reads CASNPDRGGTEAFF. The DNA for the CDR3 is TGTGCCAGCAACCCGGACAGGGGGGGCACTGAAGCTTTCTTT.